The 24 T cell receptor beta chains below come from one sample, sequenced in a study of blood T cells in healthy people across ages. Alongside a J-beta primer mix, a sample-barcoded 5' primer served in a second PCR lasting about 7 to 11 cycles. TCRdb independently ran MiXCR on the 5' RACE reads; one entry per CDR3 protein. Among fewer than 600,000 distinct CDR3 sequences listed, about 26% were seen once. In addition, the sample was reused for a study of T cells of mothers and their children.

Sequencing was done on a sample of blood. The source of these receptors is a boy aged 2 to 10 in good health.

This clonotype was counted only a few times. The genes are TRBV7-2 and TRBJ2-7, with 9 bases identical to TRBD2. The CDR3 has 13 residues. CDR1 is SGHTA and CDR2 is FQGNSA in the germline V gene. Trimming cost V 5 bases and J 5 bases; bases outside gene matches: 4. The CDR3 DNA reads TGTGCCAGCAGCAAGGGACTAGCCCACGAGCAGTACTTC. Translated: CASSKGLAHEQYF.

This chain uses TRBV20-1 with TRBJ1-2; TRBD1 matches 7 bases. The CDR3 covers 16 residues. The V gene's germline CDR1 is DFQATT and CDR2 SNEGSKA (reference sequence). The V segment lost 5 bases and the J segment 0 bases; nucleotides outside the gene matches: 12. CDR3 sequence reads: CSAGLQGPSSNYGYTF. The CDR3 region has the DNA TGCAGTGCTGGATTACAGGGGCCCTCATCTAACTATGGCTACACCTTC.

This clonotype was seen just once. The J gene is TRBJ2-7, the V gene TRBV5-1; 9 bases are shared with TRBD1. V shed 4 bases, J shed 7 bases, and the junction held 9 bases outside the gene matches. CDR3 length: 14 amino acids. The V gene's germline CDR1 is SGHRS and CDR2 YFSETQ. The CDR3: CASSPGQGTGEQYF. The CDR3 nucleotides are TGCGCCAGCAGCCCCGGACAGGGGACGGGTGAGCAGTACTTC.

The chain combines TRBV20-1 with TRBJ2-5; 15 bases agree with TRBD2. The germline V gene has CDR1 DFQATT and CDR2 SNEGSKA (reference sequence). Unmatched junction bases numbered 6, after V lost 5 bases and J lost 5 bases. The CDR3 runs 15 residues. As DNA, the CDR3 is TGCAGTGCTCGGACTAGCGGGGGGGCCTTGGAGACCCAGTACTTC. Protein sequence: CSARTSGGALETQYF.

In this sample, this clonotype turned up many times. At one end, the junction sequence differs from germline, possibly due to a read error. This sequence joins TRBV5-1 and TRBJ2-1, with unresolved D. CDR3 length equals 13 residues. The germline CDR1 and CDR2 sequences are SGHRS and YFSETQ. The CDR3 DNA reads TGCGCCAGCAGTTTGGTTCTTGGAAATGAGCAGTTCTTC. The encoded protein is CASSLVLGNEQFF.

This clonotype has just a few counts. This chain joins TRBV19 and TRBJ2-2; 8 nucleotides match TRBD1. The germline V gene has CDR1 LNHDA and CDR2 SQIVND (reference sequence). The CDR3 spans 15 residues. V was clipped by 3 bases and J by 1 base; unmatched bases: 1. CDR3 DNA sequence: TGTGCCAGTAGTATGGGGACAGGGAACACCGGGGAGCTGTTTTTT. It encodes CASSMGTGNTGELFF.

The chain carries TRBV6-6 and TRBJ2-2, with unresolved D. The CDR3 runs 14 residues. CDR1 is MNHNY and CDR2 is SVGAGI in the germline V gene (reference sequence). The V end was cut by 7 bases, the J end by 4 bases, with 13 bases between. CDR3 sequence (DNA): TGTGCCAGCAAGGTAACATCGAGCACCGGGGAGCTGTTTTTT. Translated, it gives CASKVTSSTGELFF.

This clonotype has a handful of counts. The V and J genes are TRBV24-1 and TRBJ2-6; the D call may be TRBD1 or TRBD2 (5 bases each). The V end was cut by 4 bases, the J end by 4 bases, with 13 bases between. The CDR3 runs 16 residues. Germline V gives CDR1 KGHDR, CDR2 SFDVKD. The DNA for the CDR3 is TGTGCCACCAGTGAGCCCCGGGGCTCCGGGGCCAACGTCCTGACTTTC. This gives the protein CATSEPRGSGANVLTF.

The chain uses TRBV6-2 or TRBV6-3 and TRBJ2-7; D remains ambiguous. The CDR3 is 13 residues long. CDR1 and CDR2 from the germline V gene are MNHEY and SVGEGT. The ends were cut back, 7 bases at V and 0 bases at J, with 10 bases in the middle. The CDR3 is CASTQRHSYEQYF. CDR3 DNA: TGTGCCAGCACCCAAAGGCACTCCTACGAGCAGTACTTC.

This clonotype turned up a few times. CDR3 in DNA: TGTGCCAGCAGTTACCCGAACGGACGGAGGGGTCCTGGGGCCAACGTCCTGACTTTC. Translation: CASSYPNGRRGPGANVLTF. V is TRBV6-6 and J is TRBJ2-6, with D maybe TRBD2 (6 bases). The CDR3 contains 19 residues. V was shortened by 2 bases and J by 2 bases, with 19 bases between the two germline ends. Germline CDR1 MNHNY, CDR2 SVGAGI (reference sequence).

This chain connects TRBV27 to TRBJ1-5; D not certain. The germline V and J ends were trimmed by 8 bases and 4 bases, with 9 bases remaining between them. Germline V gene data show CDR1 as MNHEY and CDR2 as SMNVEV (reference sequence). This CDR3 has 12 amino acids. The DNA for the CDR3 is TGTGCCAGCCGAGGTGGGAATCAGCCCCAGCATTTT. This sequence encodes CASRGGNQPQHF.

The chain joins TRBV5-1 to TRBJ2-6; D possibly corresponds to TRBD1 (5 bases). Trimming stripped 4 bases from V and 0 bases from J, with 11 bases between. Germline loops: CDR1 SGHRS, CDR2 YFSETQ. The CDR3 totals 16 residues. The CDR3 sequence: CASSPDSPSGANVLTF. The CDR3, as DNA: TGCGCCAGCAGCCCCGACAGTCCCTCTGGGGCCAACGTCCTGACTTTC.

CDR3 in DNA: TGTGCCACCAGCGACTGCGAACAGGGGGACACTGAAGCTTTCTTT. It specifies CATSDCEQGDTEAFF. The V call is TRBV15, the J call TRBJ1-1, with 8 bases aligning to TRBD1. Germline CDR1 and CDR2: LNHNV and YYDKDF (reference sequence). V lost 5 bases to trimming and J lost 3 bases; unmatched junction nucleotides: 8. The CDR3 has 15 residues.

With respect to this clonotype: The junction departs from germline at one end; a sequencing error may be responsible. The chain has TRBV28 and TRBJ2-4; D not certain. Germline V CDR1 and CDR2: MDHEN, SYDVKM. The CDR3 consists of 13 residues. The DNA for the CDR3 is TGTGTCAGCAGTACCCCCTCGAGGCACATTCAGTACTTC. It encodes CVSSTPSRHIQYF.

The chain combines TRBV5-5 with TRBJ2-2; TRBD2 might be the D (6 bases). CDR3 length: 12 residues. In germline, CDR1 is SGHKS, CDR2 YYEKEE (reference sequence). V lost 5 bases and J 6 bases, leaving 8 bases between the germline ends. CDR3 DNA sequence: TGTGCCAGCAGTTCTAGCGCCGGGGAGCTGTTTTTT. Translated, it gives CASSSSAGELFF.

The chain links TRBV6-1 to TRBJ2-3, with 7 bases that match TRBD2. V was pared by 4 bases and J by 4 bases, with 2 bases of the junction left unmatched. CDR1 and CDR2 from the germline V gene are MNHNS and SASEGT. The CDR3 covers 13 residues. The CDR3 DNA reads as TGTGCCAGCAGTGGACTAGCAGCAGATACGCAGTATTTT. Protein sequence: CASSGLAADTQYF.

This clonotype was picked up a small number of times. The chain uses TRBV24-1 and TRBJ2-3; TRBD2 matches at 12 bases. The V segment lost 4 bases and the J segment 1 base; nucleotides outside the gene matches: 8. Germline values: CDR1 KGHDR, CDR2 SFDVKD. CDR3 size: 18 residues. The CDR3 sequence is CATSESGTSGYRTDTQYF. CDR3 DNA: TGTGCCACCAGTGAATCCGGGACTAGCGGGTACCGCACAGATACGCAGTATTTT.

V and J are TRBV2 and TRBJ1-2, with 10 positions matching TRBD1. V lost 9 bases and J lost 6; bases outside the gene matches: 13. The length of the CDR3 is 15 residues. From germline, CDR1 is SNHLY and CDR2 FYNNEI. As DNA, the CDR3 is TGTGCCAGACAATCAAGTCTGACAGGGGGCGATGGCTACACCTTC. It yields the protein CARQSSLTGGDGYTF.

The chain joins TRBV9 to TRBJ1-3, with D tentatively TRBD1 (6 bases). Per the germline V gene, CDR1 is SGDLS and CDR2 is YYNGEE. CDR3 length: 15 amino acids. Trimming stripped 1 base from V and 0 bases from J, with 8 bases between. CDR3: CASSVTGNSGNTIYF. The CDR3 bases are TGTGCCAGCAGCGTAACAGGGAACTCTGGAAACACCATATATTTT.

Many counts were recorded for this clonotype. The chain has TRBV6-5 and TRBJ1-2, with D uncertain. Germline loops: CDR1 MNHEY, CDR2 SVGAGI. The CDR3 extends over 13 amino acids. Between the trimmed V and J ends, which lost 4 bases and 3 bases, there was a span of 9 bases. The CDR3: CASSFGRDYGYTF. In DNA, the CDR3 is TGTGCCAGCAGTTTTGGGCGGGACTATGGCTACACCTTC.

On this clonotype: One end of the junction does not line up with germline, which may come from a read error. This chain links TRBV6-1 with TRBJ2-2, with 8 nucleotides matching TRBD2. The CDR3 length is 15 residues. CDR1 MNHNS and CDR2 SASEGT come from the germline V gene. The CDR3 nucleotides are TGTGCCAGCAGTCAAGCGGGGGAAGGGACCGGGGAGCTGTTTTTT. Translating it yields CASSQAGEGTGELFF.

In its sample, this clonotype was seen a few times. The rearrangement joins TRBV12-3 or TRBV12-4 to TRBJ2-7, with a possible D match to TRBD1 (6 bases). The CDR3 totals 13 residues. The germline V and J ends were trimmed by 6 bases and 2 bases, with 11 bases remaining between them. In nucleotides, the CDR3 is TGTGCCAGCAGCCTCAGGACAGCCTACGAGCAGTACTTC. Amino acid sequence: CASSLRTAYEQYF.

The rearrangement joins TRBV7-9 to TRBJ2-7; D is possibly TRBD1 or TRBD2 (6 bases each). In germline, CDR1 is SEHNR, CDR2 FQNEAQ (reference sequence). There are 14 residues in the CDR3. V shed 5 bases and J shed 6 bases, with 17 bases lying between them. CDR3 amino acids: CASSPAPGEAEQYF. DNA of the CDR3: TGTGCCAGCAGCCCCGCCCCAGGGGAGGCCGAGCAGTACTTC.

This clonotype was detected only a few times. V is TRBV14 and J is TRBJ2-5; the D is unclear. V was cut by 0 bases and J by 4 bases, with 12 bases left in between. The CDR3 is 15 amino acids. Germline CDR1 is SGHDN and CDR2 is FVKESK. CDR3: CASSQERTSRETQYF. The CDR3 DNA reads TGTGCCAGCAGCCAAGAACGCACATCGAGAGAGACCCAGTACTTC.